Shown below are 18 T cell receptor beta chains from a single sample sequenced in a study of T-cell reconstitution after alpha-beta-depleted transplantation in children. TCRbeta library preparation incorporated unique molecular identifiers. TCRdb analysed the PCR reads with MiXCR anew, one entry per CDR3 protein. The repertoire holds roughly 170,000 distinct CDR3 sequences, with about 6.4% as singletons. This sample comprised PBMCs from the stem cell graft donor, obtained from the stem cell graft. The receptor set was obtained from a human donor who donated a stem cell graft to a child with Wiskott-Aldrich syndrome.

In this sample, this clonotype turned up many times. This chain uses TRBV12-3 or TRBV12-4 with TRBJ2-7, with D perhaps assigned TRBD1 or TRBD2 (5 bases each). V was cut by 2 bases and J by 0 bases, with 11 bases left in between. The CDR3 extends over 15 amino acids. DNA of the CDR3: TGTGCCAGCAGTTTAACGGCAGGGAGCTCCTACGAGCAGTACTTC. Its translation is CASSLTAGSSYEQYF.

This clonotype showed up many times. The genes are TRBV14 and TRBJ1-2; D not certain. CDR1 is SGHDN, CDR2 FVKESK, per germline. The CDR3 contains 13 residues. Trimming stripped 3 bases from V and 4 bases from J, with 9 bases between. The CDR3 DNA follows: TGTGCCAGCAGCCATGGACCAACCTATGGCTACACCTTC. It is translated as CASSHGPTYGYTF. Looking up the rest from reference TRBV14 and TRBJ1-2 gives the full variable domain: EAGVTQFPSHSVIEKGQTVTLRCDPISGHDNLYWYRRVMGKEIKFLLHFVKESKQDESGMPNNRFLAERTGGTYSTLKVQPAELEDSGVYFCASSHGPTYGYTFGSGTRLTVV.

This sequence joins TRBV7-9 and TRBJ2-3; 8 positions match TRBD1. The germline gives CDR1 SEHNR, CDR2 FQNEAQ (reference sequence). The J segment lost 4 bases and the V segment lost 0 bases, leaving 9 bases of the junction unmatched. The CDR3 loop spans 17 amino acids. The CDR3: CASSLAGTGGIPDTQYF. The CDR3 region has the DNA TGTGCCAGCAGCTTAGCCGGGACAGGAGGAATTCCAGATACGCAGTATTTT. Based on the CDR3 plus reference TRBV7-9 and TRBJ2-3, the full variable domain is DTGVSQNPRHKITKRGQNVTFRCDPISEHNRLYWYRQTLGQGPEFLTYFQNEAQLEKSRLLSDRFSAERPKGSFSTLEIQRTEQGDSAMYLCASSLAGTGGIPDTQYFGPGTRLTVL.

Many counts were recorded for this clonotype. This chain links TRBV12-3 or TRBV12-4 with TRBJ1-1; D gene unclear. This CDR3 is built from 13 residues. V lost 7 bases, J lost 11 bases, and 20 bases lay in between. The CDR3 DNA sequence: TGTGCCAGCATCACTCACGCCCCGGGCAGGGCTTTCTTT. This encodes CASITHAPGRAFF.

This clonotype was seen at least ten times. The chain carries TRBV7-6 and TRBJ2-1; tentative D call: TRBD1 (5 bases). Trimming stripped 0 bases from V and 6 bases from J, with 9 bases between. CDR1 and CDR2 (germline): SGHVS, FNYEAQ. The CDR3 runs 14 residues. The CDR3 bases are TGTGCCAGCAGCTTAGCGGGGCAGGGCAATGAGCAGTTCTTC. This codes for CASSLAGQGNEQFF.

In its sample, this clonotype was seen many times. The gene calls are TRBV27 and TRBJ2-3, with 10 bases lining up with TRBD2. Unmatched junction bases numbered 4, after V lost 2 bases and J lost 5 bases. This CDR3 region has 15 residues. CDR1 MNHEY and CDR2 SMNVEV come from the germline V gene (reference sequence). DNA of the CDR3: TGTGCCAGCAGTTTAGCTAGCGGGAGTGGAGATACGCAGTATTTT. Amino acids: CASSLASGSGDTQYF.

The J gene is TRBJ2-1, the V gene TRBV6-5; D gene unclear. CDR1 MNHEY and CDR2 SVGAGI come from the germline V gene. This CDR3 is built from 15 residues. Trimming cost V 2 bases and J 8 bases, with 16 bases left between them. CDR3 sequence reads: CASSYLRLGPDEQFF. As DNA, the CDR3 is TGTGCCAGCAGTTACCTTCGTCTAGGCCCGGATGAGCAGTTCTTC.

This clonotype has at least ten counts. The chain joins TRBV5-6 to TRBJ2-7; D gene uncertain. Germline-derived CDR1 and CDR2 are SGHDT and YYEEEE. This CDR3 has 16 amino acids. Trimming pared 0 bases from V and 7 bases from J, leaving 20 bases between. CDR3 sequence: CASSLAGKGYSLEQYF. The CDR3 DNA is TGTGCCAGCAGCTTGGCCGGTAAGGGCTACTCTTTGGAGCAGTACTTC. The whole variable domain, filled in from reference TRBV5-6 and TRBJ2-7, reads DAGVTQSPTHLIKTRGQQVTLRCSPKSGHDTVSWYQQALGQGPQFIFQYYEEEERQRGNFPDRFSGHQFPNYSSELNVNALLLGDSALYLCASSLAGKGYSLEQYFGPGTRLTVT.

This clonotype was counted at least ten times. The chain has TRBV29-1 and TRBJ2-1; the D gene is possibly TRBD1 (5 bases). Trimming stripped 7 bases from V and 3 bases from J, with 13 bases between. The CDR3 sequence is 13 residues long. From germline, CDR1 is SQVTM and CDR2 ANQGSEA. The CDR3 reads CSAAEGVYNEQFF. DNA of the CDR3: TGCAGCGCCGCAGAAGGGGTCTACAATGAGCAGTTCTTC.

Here the CDR3 reads CASSPHGGNTEAFF. The CDR3 DNA follows: TGTGCCAGCAGCCCACATGGAGGGAACACTGAAGCTTTCTTT. The rearrangement links TRBV7-2 to TRBJ1-1; D is unclear. V was trimmed by 5 bases and J by 1 base, leaving 11 bases between them. The CDR3 sequence is 14 residues long. In germline, CDR1 is SGHTA, CDR2 FQGNSA.

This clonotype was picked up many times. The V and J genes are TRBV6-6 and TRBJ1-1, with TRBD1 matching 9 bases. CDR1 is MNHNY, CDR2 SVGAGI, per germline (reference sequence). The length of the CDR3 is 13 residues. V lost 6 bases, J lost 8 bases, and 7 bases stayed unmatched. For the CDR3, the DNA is TGTGCCAGCAGGCCACAGGGGGCACTGGAAGCTTTCTTT. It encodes CASRPQGALEAFF.

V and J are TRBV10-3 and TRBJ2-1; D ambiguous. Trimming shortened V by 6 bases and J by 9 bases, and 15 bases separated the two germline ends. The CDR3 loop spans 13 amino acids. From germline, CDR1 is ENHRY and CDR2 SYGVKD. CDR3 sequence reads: CAISLGLLCEQFF. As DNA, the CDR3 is TGTGCCATCAGCCTCGGGCTTCTCTGTGAGCAGTTCTTC.

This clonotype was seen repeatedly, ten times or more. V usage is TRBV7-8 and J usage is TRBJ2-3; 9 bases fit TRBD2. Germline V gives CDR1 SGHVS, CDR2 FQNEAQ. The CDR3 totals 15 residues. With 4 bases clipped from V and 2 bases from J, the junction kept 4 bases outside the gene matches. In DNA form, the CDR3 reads TGTGCCAGCAGCTCACTAGCGGGCGTCACAGATACGCAGTATTTT. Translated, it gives CASSSLAGVTDTQYF.

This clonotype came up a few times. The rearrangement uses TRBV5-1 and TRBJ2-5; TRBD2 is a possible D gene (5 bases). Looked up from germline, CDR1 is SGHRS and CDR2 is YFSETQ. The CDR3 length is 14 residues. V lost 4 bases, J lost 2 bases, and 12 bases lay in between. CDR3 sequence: CASSHTGKQETQYF. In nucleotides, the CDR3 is TGCGCCAGCAGCCACACCGGGAAACAAGAGACCCAGTACTTC. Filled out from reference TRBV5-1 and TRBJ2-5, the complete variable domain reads KAGVTQTPRYLIKTRGQQVTLSCSPISGHRSVSWYQQTPGQGLQFLFEYFSETQRNKGNFPGRFSGRQFSNSRSEMNVSTLELGDSALYLCASSHTGKQETQYFGPGTRLLVL.

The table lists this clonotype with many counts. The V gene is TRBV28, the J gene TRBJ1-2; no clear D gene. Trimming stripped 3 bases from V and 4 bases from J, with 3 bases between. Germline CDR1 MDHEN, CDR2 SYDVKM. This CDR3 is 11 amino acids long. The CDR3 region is CASSFIYGYTF. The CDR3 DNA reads TGTGCCAGCAGTTTCATCTATGGCTACACCTTC.

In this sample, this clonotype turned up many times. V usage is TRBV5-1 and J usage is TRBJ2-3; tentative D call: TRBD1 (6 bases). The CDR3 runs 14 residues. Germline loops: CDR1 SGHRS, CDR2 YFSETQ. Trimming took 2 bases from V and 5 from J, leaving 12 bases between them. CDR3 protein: CASSLGGYGDTQYF. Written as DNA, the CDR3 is TGCGCCAGCAGCTTAGGGGGATATGGAGATACGCAGTATTTT.

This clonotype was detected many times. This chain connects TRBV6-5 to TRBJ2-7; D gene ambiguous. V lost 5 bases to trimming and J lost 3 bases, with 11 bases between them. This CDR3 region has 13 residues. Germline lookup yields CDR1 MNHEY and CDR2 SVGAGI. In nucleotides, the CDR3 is TGTGCCAGCAGTCCTTCTTTAGTCTACGAGCAGTACTTC. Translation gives CASSPSLVYEQYF.

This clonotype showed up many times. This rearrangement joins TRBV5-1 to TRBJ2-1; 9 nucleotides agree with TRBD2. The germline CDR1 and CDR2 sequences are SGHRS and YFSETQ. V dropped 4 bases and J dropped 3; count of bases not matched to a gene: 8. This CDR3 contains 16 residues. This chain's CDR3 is CASSPMASGDYNEQFF. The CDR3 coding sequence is TGCGCCAGCAGCCCCATGGCTAGCGGGGACTACAATGAGCAGTTCTTC.